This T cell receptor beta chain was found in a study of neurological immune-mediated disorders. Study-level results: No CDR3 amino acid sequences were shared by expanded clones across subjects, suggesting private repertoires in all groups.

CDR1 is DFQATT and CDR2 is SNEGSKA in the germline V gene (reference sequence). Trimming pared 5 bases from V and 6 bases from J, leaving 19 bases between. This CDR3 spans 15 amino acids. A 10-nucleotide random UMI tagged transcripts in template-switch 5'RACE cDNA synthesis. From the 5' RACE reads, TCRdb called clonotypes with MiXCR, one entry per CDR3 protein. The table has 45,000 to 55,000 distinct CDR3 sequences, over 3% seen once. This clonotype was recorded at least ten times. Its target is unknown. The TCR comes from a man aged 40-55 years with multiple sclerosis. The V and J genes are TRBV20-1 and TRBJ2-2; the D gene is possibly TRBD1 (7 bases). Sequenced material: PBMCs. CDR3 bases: TGCAGTGCTTCCCCAGGGGGGACTTACGCCGGGGAGCTGTTTTTT. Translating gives CSASPGGTYAGELFF.